Listed below are T cell receptor beta chains from one sample, sequenced in a study of blood T cell repertoires in COVID-19. Method: immunoSEQ multiplex PCR; TCRdb's copy keeps in-frame clones and lacks some. The table shows 270,000 or so clones, with about nine tenths occurring only once. Material for sequencing was peripheral blood. The receptors stem from a middle-aged woman who had recovered from COVID-19. Each CDR3 is given with its conserved first and last residue. The order of the fields is clone size, V gene, D gene, J gene, CDR3 protein, CDR3 DNA. D genes are given only for firm matches. A clone size is listed for some rows: how often the clone was seen (once, few, many), or a class if it is expanded.

abundance: many
v_gene: TRBV3-1/TRBV3-2
d_gene: .
j_gene: TRBJ2-1
CDR3aa: CASSPPGVAYNEQFF
CDR3nt: TGTGCCAGCAGCCCTCCGGGAGTAGCCTACAATGAGCAGTTCTTC

abundance: .
v_gene: TRBV24-1
d_gene: .
j_gene: TRBJ2-3
CDR3aa: CATSQPLGSTDTQYF
CDR3nt: TGTGCCACCAGCCAGCCTCTCGGGTCCACAGATACGCAGTATTTT

abundance: .
v_gene: TRBV5-1
d_gene: .
j_gene: TRBJ1-2
CDR3aa: CASRLTTGQNYGYTF
CDR3nt: TGCGCCAGCAGGCTTACGACAGGACAGAACTATGGCTACACCTTC

abundance: .
v_gene: TRBV19
d_gene: TRBD1
j_gene: TRBJ2-5
CDR3aa: CASSTGGETQYF
CDR3nt: TGTGCCAGTAGTACAGGGGGAGAGACCCAGTACTTC

abundance: .
v_gene: TRBV6-6
d_gene: .
j_gene: TRBJ1-5
CDR3aa: CASSLSQGSAHF
CDR3nt: TGTGCCAGCAGTCTTTCTCAGGGGTCCGCGCATTTT

abundance: .
v_gene: TRBV30
d_gene: .
j_gene: TRBJ2-3
CDR3aa: CAWSPGVGPDTQYF
CDR3nt: TGTGCCTGGAGTCCGGGGGTAGGGCCAGATACGCAGTATTTT

abundance: once
v_gene: TRBV7-9
d_gene: TRBD1
j_gene: TRBJ2-1
CDR3aa: CASSAGQANEQFF
CDR3nt: TGTGCCAGCAGCGCGGGACAGGCCAATGAGCAGTTCTTC

abundance: .
v_gene: TRBV13
d_gene: TRBD2
j_gene: TRBJ2-1
CDR3aa: CASSSTGGSYNEQFF
CDR3nt: TGTGCCAGCAGCTCAACCGGGGGGTCCTACAATGAGCAGTTCTTC

abundance: .
v_gene: TRBV6-5
d_gene: TRBD2
j_gene: TRBJ2-5
CDR3aa: CASSYRGLAGGETQYF
CDR3nt: TGTGCCAGCAGTTACAGAGGACTAGCGGGAGGAGAGACCCAGTACTTC

abundance: .
v_gene: TRBV19
d_gene: .
j_gene: TRBJ2-5
CDR3aa: CASSIASGDRGETQYF
CDR3nt: TGTGCCAGTAGTATAGCGTCGGGGGATCGGGGGGAGACCCAGTACTTC

abundance: .
v_gene: TRBV5-4
d_gene: TRBD1
j_gene: TRBJ1-3
CDR3aa: CASSLGGQVSGNTIYF
CDR3nt: TGTGCCAGCAGCTTGGGGGGACAGGTTTCTGGAAACACCATATATTTT

abundance: .
v_gene: TRBV7-3
d_gene: TRBD2
j_gene: TRBJ2-3
CDR3aa: CASSFATSGRRSSTDTQYF
CDR3nt: TGTGCCAGCAGCTTTGCAACTAGCGGGAGAAGGTCTAGCACAGATACGCAGTATTTT

abundance: .
v_gene: TRBV28
d_gene: .
j_gene: TRBJ2-2
CDR3aa: CASSLSWGANTGELFF
CDR3nt: TGTGCCAGCAGTCTCTCATGGGGGGCGAACACCGGGGAGCTGTTTTTT

abundance: .
v_gene: TRBV28
d_gene: TRBD1
j_gene: TRBJ2-7
CDR3aa: CASLRDRPYEQYF
CDR3nt: TGTGCCAGCCTCCGGGACAGACCCTACGAGCAGTACTTC

abundance: once
v_gene: TRBV2
d_gene: TRBD1
j_gene: TRBJ1-1
CDR3aa: CASNTGGGDTEAFF
CDR3nt: TGTGCCAGCAACACAGGGGGGGGAGACACTGAAGCTTTCTTT

abundance: .
v_gene: TRBV5-8
d_gene: TRBD2
j_gene: TRBJ2-5
CDR3aa: CASSPKFGLLAGGPETQYF
CDR3nt: TGTGCCAGCAGCCCAAAATTCGGGTTACTAGCGGGAGGTCCGGAGACCCAGTACTTC

abundance: .
v_gene: TRBV27
d_gene: TRBD1
j_gene: TRBJ1-5
CDR3aa: CASSPGTGRNQPQHF
CDR3nt: TGTGCCAGCAGTCCCGGGACAGGGCGCAATCAGCCCCAGCATTTT

abundance: .
v_gene: TRBV28
d_gene: .
j_gene: TRBJ1-3
CDR3aa: CASSFSMGPGGNTIYF
CDR3nt: TGTGCCAGCAGTTTTTCGATGGGCCCGGGAGGAAACACCATATATTTT

abundance: .
v_gene: TRBV3-1/TRBV3-2
d_gene: TRBD2
j_gene: TRBJ2-5
CDR3aa: CASSQDAGGYQETQYF
CDR3nt: TGTGCCAGCAGCCAAGACGCGGGAGGGTACCAAGAGACCCAGTACTTC

abundance: .
v_gene: TRBV28
d_gene: TRBD1
j_gene: TRBJ1-5
CDR3aa: CASSFWGQGTQPQHF
CDR3nt: TGTGCCAGCAGTTTTTGGGGACAGGGTACCCAGCCCCAGCATTTT

abundance: once
v_gene: TRBV19
d_gene: .
j_gene: TRBJ2-3
CDR3aa: CASSLEQFTDTQYF
CDR3nt: TGTGCCAGCTCACTAGAACAGTTCACAGATACGCAGTATTTT

abundance: .
v_gene: TRBV7-2
d_gene: TRBD2
j_gene: TRBJ2-1
CDR3aa: CASRLAGGAYNEQFF
CDR3nt: TGTGCCAGCAGGCTAGCGGGGGGAGCCTACAATGAGCAGTTCTTC

abundance: .
v_gene: TRBV18
d_gene: TRBD2
j_gene: TRBJ2-1
CDR3aa: CASSPPRVISGRYEQFF
CDR3nt: TGTGCCAGCTCACCACCGAGAGTCATTAGCGGGAGATATGAGCAGTTCTTC